The 17 T cell receptor beta chains given below trace back to one sample, sequenced in a study of blood T cell repertoires in COVID-19. Libraries were prepared by immunoSEQ multiplex PCR; TCRdb keeps only in-frame clonotypes and omits some of them. The sample shows 250,000 to 400,000 clones, roughly 90% of them seen only once. The sequenced sample was peripheral blood. Source of these receptors: a woman in her thirties with COVID-19, enrolled during active disease.

The CDR3 DNA reads as TGTGCCAGCAGTTTAGACAGGGAGCAATATGAGCAGTTCTTC. Amino acids: CASSLDREQYEQFF. This sequence joins TRBV28 and TRBJ2-1; 7 nucleotides match TRBD1. The junction had 6 bases not matched to a gene; V was cut back by 2 bases and J by 8 bases. The CDR3 spans 14 residues. Looked up from germline, CDR1 is MDHEN and CDR2 is SYDVKM.

The V and J genes are TRBV20-1 and TRBJ2-1; 7 positions agree with TRBD2. CDR3 length: 13 residues. Germline CDR1 and CDR2: DFQATT and SNEGSKA (reference sequence). V gave up 3 bases and J gave up 3 bases; unmatched junction bases: 2. The DNA of the CDR3 is TGCAGTGCTAGTTCGGGAGGCTACAATGAGCAGTTCTTC. This gives the protein CSASSGGYNEQFF.

The chain is built from TRBV6-5 and TRBJ1-1; the D is unclear. Trimming took off 7 bases at V and 3 bases at J, with 9 bases between the two ends. Germline lookup yields CDR1 MNHEY and CDR2 SVGAGI. The CDR3 runs to 12 residues. The CDR3 nucleotides are TGTGCCAGCACCCACCCGGACACTGAAGCTTTCTTT. This encodes CASTHPDTEAFF.

This clone has only a few counts. The gene calls are TRBV6-5 and TRBJ2-3, with TRBD1 matching over 7 bases. Germline CDR1 MNHEY, CDR2 SVGAGI. The CDR3 is made up of 14 amino acids. Unmatched junction bases numbered 7, after V lost 8 bases and J lost 2 bases. The CDR3 DNA reads as TGTGCCAGCGCCCGGGACAGAGACACAGATACGCAGTATTTT. Amino acids: CASARDRDTDTQYF.

CDR3 residues: CASSGGSAYEQYF. The CDR3 region has the DNA TGTGCCAGCAGTGGTGGTAGCGCCTACGAGCAGTACTTC. V is TRBV27 and J is TRBJ2-7, with D possibly being TRBD2 (5 bases). This CDR3 has 13 residues. V was clipped by 5 bases and J by 2 bases, with 10 bases between them. Germline CDR1 reads MNHEY; CDR2 reads SMNVEV (reference sequence).

This clone was observed a handful of times. This chain uses TRBV3-1 (or the pseudogene TRBV3-2) with TRBJ2-5; 10 bases align to TRBD2. This CDR3 spans 16 amino acids. The ends lost 3 bases at V and 5 bases at J; junction bases unmatched: 9. The germline CDR1 and CDR2 sequences are LGHDT and YNNKEL (reference sequence). The chain's CDR3 is CASSQFGSGRVETQYF. The CDR3 coding sequence is TGTGCCAGCAGCCAGTTCGGGAGCGGGAGGGTTGAGACCCAGTACTTC.

CDR3 coding DNA: TGTGCCAGCAGTCCCGGTGAGCAGTTCTTC. The encoded protein is CASSPGEQFF. V usage is TRBV2 and J usage is TRBJ2-1; D not resolved. Trimming removed 5 bases from V and 9 bases from J, with 5 bases in between. Germline CDR1 is SNHLY and CDR2 is FYNNEI. CDR3 size: 10 residues.

The chain couples TRBV30 to TRBJ1-2; 7 bases map to TRBD1. The length of the CDR3 is 13 residues. Germline loops: CDR1 GTSNPN, CDR2 SVGIG (reference sequence). Trimming cost V 3 bases and J 8 bases; bases outside gene matches: 9. The CDR3, as DNA: TGTGCCTGGAGGAGGGGAGACAGGGACGGCTACACCTTC. Protein product: CAWRRGDRDGYTF.

This chain uses TRBV11-2 with TRBJ2-1; tentative D call: TRBD1 (6 bases). The CDR3 length is 17 residues. V was cut by 5 bases and J by 2 bases, with 19 bases left in between. Per the germline V gene, CDR1 is SGHAT and CDR2 is FQNNGV. In nucleotides, the CDR3 is TGTGCCAGCAGCCAGATAGGGGGACGGGGACCCTACAATGAGCAGTTCTTC. This codes for CASSQIGGRGPYNEQFF. Combining the CDR3 with reference TRBV11-2 and TRBJ2-1 gives the whole variable domain EAGVAQSPRYKIIEKRQSVAFWCNPISGHATLYWYQQILGQGPKLLIQFQNNGVVDDSQLPKDRFSAERLKGVDSTLKIQPAKLEDSAVYLCASSQIGGRGPYNEQFFGPGTRLTVL.

The rearrangement uses TRBV2 and TRBJ1-1; no clear D gene. CDR3 length: 14 residues. Trimming cost V 8 bases and J 2 bases, with 15 bases left between them. Germline V gene sequence: CDR1 SNHLY, CDR2 FYNNEI. In DNA form, the CDR3 reads TGTGCCAGCTTAGTCGGTCAGGCAAACACTGAAGCTTTCTTT. This encodes CASLVGQANTEAFF.

The chain has TRBV6-2 or TRBV6-3 and TRBJ1-5, with D unclear. CDR1 MNHEY and CDR2 SVGEGT come from the germline V gene. V was pared by 2 bases and J by 9 bases, with 5 bases between. The CDR3 totals 11 residues. CDR3 region: CASSYPGPQHF. CDR3 nucleotides: TGTGCCAGCAGTTACCCGGGGCCCCAGCATTTT.

J is TRBJ1-5 and V is TRBV18; 7 bases map to TRBD1. The J segment lost 1 base and the V segment lost 6 bases, leaving 9 bases of the junction unmatched. The germline CDR1 and CDR2 sequences are KGHSH and LQKENI. This CDR3 has 16 amino acids. The CDR3 nucleotides are TGTGCCAGCTCGCCTGGACAGGCCGGGAGCAATCAGCCCCAGCATTTT. It yields the protein CASSPGQAGSNQPQHF.

V gene TRBV7-8 combines with J gene TRBJ2-7; 9 bases agree with TRBD1. With 5 bases clipped from V and 6 bases from J, the junction kept 14 bases outside the gene matches. Germline-derived CDR1 and CDR2 are SGHVS and FQNEAQ. The CDR3 length is 16 residues. CDR3 DNA: TGTGCCAGCAGCGTCCGGGACAGGGAATGGGTGTCCGAGCAGTACTTC. As protein: CASSVRDREWVSEQYF.

There are a few counts of this clone. V and J are TRBV7-8 and TRBJ2-2, with a tentative D call TRBD2 (7 bases). The germline V gene encodes CDR1 SGHVS and CDR2 FQNEAQ. This CDR3 has 15 amino acids. The V end was cut by 3 bases, the J end by 2 bases, with 10 bases between. The DNA of the CDR3 is TGTGCCAGCAGCTTCGGGGGGCATAACACCGGGGAGCTGTTTTTT. It encodes CASSFGGHNTGELFF.

Notes on this clone: Other nucleotide sequences from this sample produce the same CDR3. Here the CDR3 DNA reads TGTGCCAGCAGTTTAGCGGGAGCCTACGAGCAGTACTTC. It yields the protein CASSLAGAYEQYF. The V gene is TRBV27, the J gene TRBJ2-7; TRBD2 matches at 7 bases. There are 13 residues in the CDR3. CDR1 and CDR2 (germline): MNHEY, SMNVEV (reference sequence). The V gene end was trimmed by 2 bases and the J gene end by 2 bases; junction bases not matched to a gene: 0.

V usage is TRBV3-1 (or the pseudogene TRBV3-2) and J usage is TRBJ1-4; TRBD1 agrees at 8 bases. Looked up from germline, CDR1 is LGHDT and CDR2 is YNNKEL (reference sequence). The ends lost 3 bases at V and 7 bases at J; junction bases unmatched: 10. The CDR3 loop spans 16 amino acids. In DNA form, the CDR3 reads TGTGCCAGCAGCCACCGCGACAGGGGCTACTTTGAAAAACTGTTTTTT. This sequence encodes CASSHRDRGYFEKLFF.

The rearrangement uses TRBV4-1 and TRBJ2-7; D is unclear. Trimming removed 3 bases at V and 4 bases at J, with 13 bases between. Germline CDR1 reads MGHRA; CDR2 reads YSYEKL. The CDR3 has 14 residues. Written as DNA, the CDR3 is TGCGCCAGCAGCCAGGGCCAGATAGGATACGAGCAGTACTTC. Amino acids: CASSQGQIGYEQYF.